The entry that follows covers one T cell receptor beta chain sequence. Its antigen is still unknown. Base qualities were left out, and no much larger clone turns up one base away. The record originates from a study of post-analysis software for immune sequencing data (dated by TCRdb to 2013 to 2016). Study-wide context: Recorded disease courses included relapsing-remitting, secondary progressive and progressive-relapsing multiple sclerosis, with some patients lacking subtype annotation. Patient repertoires were compared against roughly 10 previously published healthy control repertoires from donors aged about 6 to 27 years. A subset of samples was prepared in parallel using single-end sample barcoding, then pooled and co-amplified after Illumina adapter ligation. Beyond this particular receptor, the publication reports: Significantly lower normalized Chao1 diversity was found in multiple sclerosis patients than in controls, suggesting substantial peripheral T-cell clonal expansion. Direct clustering with F measure revealed strong co-clustering of samples prepared in the same batch, which led to a batch-effect correction. The multiple sclerosis patient group was slightly younger than the control group. Significantly higher frequencies in patients than in controls were found for five or six TRBV segments, including TRBV5-6, TRBV5-1 and TRBV20-1.

To demonstrate the VDJtools post-analysis software, the study profiled TCR beta repertoires from the peripheral blood of about 13 young patients with multiple sclerosis. The patients with multiple sclerosis were children and adolescents between 6 and 15 years of age. The library relied on PCR. Instrument on record: Illumina HiSeq 2500. To reduce PCR and sequencing biases, unique molecular identifiers were incorporated into the TCR beta cDNA libraries. About 500,000 cDNA molecules were obtained for every 1 to 10 million input T cells, so each molecule roughly corresponded to one T cell. The patient libraries were prepared and sequenced using the same protocol as the earlier healthy control dataset. Samples belonging to the same batch were prepared together, multiplexed and sequenced on a shared HiSeq lane. For the original study's pipeline: Raw barcoded reads were processed with MIGEC, and single-read molecular identifier groups were discarded before consensus assembly and CDR3 extraction. VDJtools was used for post-analysis of the clonotype tables, and diversity was normalized by down-sampling every dataset to the size of the smallest sample. In repertoire overlap clustering, CDR3 amino acid sequences, but not nucleotide sequences, were matched to correct batch-related cross-sample contamination. TCRdb applied fastp at Q25 and MiXCR to the public reads, then kept only in-frame beta chains. Rows are unified per CDR3 protein, each entry keeping the most common DNA and genes. These V and J calls originate from TCRdb's pipeline instead of the authors' own analysis. Recorded for this sample are under 650,000 distinct CDR3 sequences; 44% of them occurred a single time. 1.7% of the sample is in the top ten clones.

V is clipped by 5 bases and J by 3 bases, and the sequence between their germline boundaries is 17 bases long. Inclusive of the bounding cysteine and phenylalanine, the CDR3 is 15 residues long. Of the read, only the CDR3 DNA is kept; its 45 bases are in frame from base 1. In the germline V gene, CDR1 corresponds to SGHTA and CDR2 to FQGNSA. The sample comprised blood. This receptor was identified in a girl aged 10 to 17 with multiple sclerosis. The chain uses TRBV7-2 and TRBJ2-7, with the D gene not confidently named. CDR3 loop: CASSRWEQRDYEQYF. In nucleotide form, the sequence is TGTGCCAGCAGCCGTTGGGAACAGAGAGACTACGAGCAGTACTTC.